Sequencing of this T cell receptor beta chain was carried out in a study of T cells in Graves' hyperthyroidism and ophthalmopathy. The germline CDR1 and CDR2 sequences are SNHLY and FYNNEI. The ends were cut back, 4 bases at V and 4 bases at J, with 10 bases in the middle. The CDR3 is made up of 14 amino acids. Findings of the study overall: It was a median roughly six months before onset that the model predicted ophthalmopathy. Patients with ophthalmopathy were separated from those with stable hyperthyroidism by a 13 V-J model.

The TCR beta CDR3 regions underwent amplification using RNA transcripts as the source. HTBI primers were employed in a first-round RT-PCR of the TCR CDR3. TCRdb used MiXCR to reprocess the multiplex PCR reads, holding one entry per CDR3 protein. In the table there are more than 500,000 distinct CDR3 sequences, 46% of which are singletons. Patients having uncontrolled infection, another autoimmune disease, pregnancy or lactation were not included. This clonotype has ten or more counts. Its antigen is not identified. Sample: peripheral blood or thyroid tissue (not recorded which). This TCR came from an adult woman with Graves' disease, either hyperthyroidism or ophthalmopathy (not recorded which). The J gene is TRBJ1-4, the V gene TRBV2, with TRBD1 as a possible D gene (5 bases). The CDR3 reads CASSGARGNEKLFF. The CDR3 coding sequence is TGTGCCAGCAGTGGGGCGAGGGGTAATGAAAAACTGTTTTTT.